This T cell receptor beta chain was identified in a study of CD8 T cells in Susac syndrome. Study at large: When blood was collected, patients with Susac syndrome were therapy-naive, were taking corticosteroids, or were receiving intravenous immunoglobulin alone.

Study conclusions and caveats: TEMRA cells and active patients showed peak Susac CD8+ clonal expansion.

While CD8+ and CD4+ T cells were isolated negatively, TEMRA cells were enriched by FACS. The RNA, about 0.45 to 1 ug, was put through reverse transcription using random hexamers. Amplification of TCR beta CDR3 was carried out by immunoSEQ multiplex PCR, which covered 54 Vbeta and 13 Jbeta segments. TCRdb re-derived calls from the immunoSEQ multiplex PCR reads in MiXCR, one entry per CDR3 protein. Of about 53,000 distinct CDR3 sequences listed, 85% to 95% are singletons. The V end lost 1 base, the J end lost 0 bases, and 7 bases lay between the germline ends. Germline V gives CDR1 GTSNPN, CDR2 SVGIG (reference sequence). The CDR3 consists of 13 residues. Of note for this clonotype: Its matching antigen is unknown.

This sequence was found in a human donor with Susac syndrome. This chain joins TRBV30 and TRBJ2-7; D uncertain. Sequenced input: CD8+ T cells from PBMCs. The CDR3 region has the DNA TGTGCCTGGAGTGACGGAAGCTCCTACGAGCAGTACTTC. Protein: CAWSDGSSYEQYF. The variable domain in full, with the rest retrieved from reference TRBV30 and TRBJ2-7, is SQTIHQWPATLVQPVGSPLSLECTVEGTSNPNLYWYRQAAGRGLQLLFYSVGIGQISSEVPQNLSASRPQDRQFILSSKKLLLSDSGFYLCAWSDGSSYEQYFGPGTRLTVT.